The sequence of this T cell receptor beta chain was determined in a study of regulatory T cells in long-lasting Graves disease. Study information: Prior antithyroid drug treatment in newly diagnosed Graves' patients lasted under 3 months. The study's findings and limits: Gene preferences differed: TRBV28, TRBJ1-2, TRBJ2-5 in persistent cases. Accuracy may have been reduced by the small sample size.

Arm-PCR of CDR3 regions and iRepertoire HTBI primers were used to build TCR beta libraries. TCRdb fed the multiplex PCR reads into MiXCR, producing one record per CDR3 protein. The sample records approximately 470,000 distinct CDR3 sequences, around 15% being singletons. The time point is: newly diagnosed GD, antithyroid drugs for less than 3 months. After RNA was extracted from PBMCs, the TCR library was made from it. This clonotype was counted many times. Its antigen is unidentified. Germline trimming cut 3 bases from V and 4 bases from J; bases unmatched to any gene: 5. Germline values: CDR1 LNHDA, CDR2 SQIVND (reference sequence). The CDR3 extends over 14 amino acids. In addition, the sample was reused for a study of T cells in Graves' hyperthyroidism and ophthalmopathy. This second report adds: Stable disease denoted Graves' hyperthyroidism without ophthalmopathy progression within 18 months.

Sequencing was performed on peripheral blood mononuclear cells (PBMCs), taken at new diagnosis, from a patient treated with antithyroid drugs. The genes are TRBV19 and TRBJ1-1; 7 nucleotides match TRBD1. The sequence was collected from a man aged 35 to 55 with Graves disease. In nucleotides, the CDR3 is TGTGCCAGTAGTATTAGGGGACAGAGCACTGAAGCTTTCTTT. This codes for CASSIRGQSTEAFF.